The rows below give T cell receptor beta chains drawn from one sample of a study of T cells in localized non-small cell lung cancer. Method: immunoSEQ multiplex PCR; TCRdb's copy keeps in-frame clones and lacks some. Of some 30,000 clones listed, around 84% were seen once; the top ten hold approximately 3.8%. The sequenced sample was peripheral blood, obtained before any cancer treatment. The receptors derive from a male donor at least 60 years old with stage III lung adenocarcinoma. The CDR3 runs from the conserved cysteine through the conserved F or W. The D gene is left open where the match is weak. Part of the rows lack a size; the others show once, few, many or a class for expanded clones.

j_call | v_call | clone_size | d_call | cdr3_length | cdr3_aa | cdr3_nt
TRBJ2-3 | TRBV28 | - | - | 12 | CASSSYTDTQYF | TGTGCCAGCAGTTCGTACACAGATACGCAGTATTTT
TRBJ1-6 | TRBV5-5 | - | TRBD1 | 14 | CASSSGTGDSPLHF | TGTGCCAGCAGCTCCGGGACAGGGGATTCACCCCTCCACTTT
TRBJ2-7 | TRBV5-6 | - | - | 12 | CASSLGQYEQYF | TGTGCCAGCAGCTTGGGACAGTACGAGCAGTACTTC
TRBJ1-2 | TRBV25-1 | - | - | 13 | CASSKTERYGYTF | TGTGCCAGCAGTAAGACAGAGCGCTATGGCTACACCTTC
TRBJ2-1 | TRBV5-4 | - | TRBD1 | 14 | CASSPRQGANEQFF | TGTGCCAGCAGCCCTCGACAGGGAGCCAATGAGCAGTTCTTC
TRBJ2-7 | TRBV2 | - | - | 12 | CASSRTGYGQYF | TGTGCCAGCAGTAGAACAGGGTACGGGCAGTACTTC
TRBJ1-1 | TRBV5-4 | - | - | 15 | CASSLSGLRGTGEDF | TGTGCCAGCAGCTTGTCGGGCCTCCGAGGGACCGGAGAAGACTTT
TRBJ1-1 | TRBV5-1 | once | - | 15 | CASSLATQGNTEAFF | TGCGCCAGCAGCTTGGCCACACAGGGTAACACTGAAGCTTTCTTT
TRBJ1-6 | TRBV7-2 | - | TRBD1 | 12 | CASRSGTGSLHF | TGTGCCAGCAGGTCCGGGACAGGGTCCCTCCACTTT
TRBJ1-3 | TRBV19 | - | - | 15 | CASSSTGTFGNTIYF | TGTGCCAGTAGTAGTACAGGTACCTTTGGAAACACCATATATTTT
TRBJ1-2 | TRBV19 | - | TRBD1 | 13 | CAATTGSGVGYTF | TGTGCCGCAACGACAGGGTCGGGAGTCGGCTACACCTTC
TRBJ1-1 | TRBV11-2 | - | - | 16 | CASTWGGTLRNTEAFF | TGTGCCAGCACCTGGGGGGGCACCCTCCGGAACACTGAAGCTTTCTTT
TRBJ1-3 | TRBV5-1 | - | - | 17 | CASSLERRWESGNTIYF | TGCGCCAGCAGCTTGGAACGGAGATGGGAATCTGGAAACACCATATATTTT
TRBJ1-1 | TRBV4-2 | - | TRBD1 | 14 | CASSQGTALTEAFF | TGTGCCAGCAGCCAGGGGACAGCCCTCACTGAAGCTTTCTTT
TRBJ2-7 | TRBV5-6 | - | TRBD1 | 15 | CASSGNDRATREQYF | TGTGCCAGCAGCGGGAATGACAGGGCGACGCGTGAGCAGTACTTC
TRBJ1-2 | TRBV6-5 | - | - | 14 | CASSYSLPNYGYTF | TGTGCCAGCAGTTACTCTCTGCCTAACTATGGCTACACCTTC
TRBJ2-1 | TRBV23-1 | - | TRBD2 | 22 | CASSQYSALILAGGSSYNEQFF | TGCGCCAGCAGTCAATATTCCGCTTTAATCCTAGCGGGAGGGAGCTCCTACAATGAGCAGTTCTTC
TRBJ2-7 | TRBV6-5 | - | TRBD2 | 15 | CASSGYSGNSYEQYF | TGTGCCAGCAGTGGCTATAGCGGGAACTCCTACGAGCAGTACTTC
TRBJ2-3 | TRBV5-1 | - | - | 16 | CASSIPTQASTDTQYF | TGCGCCAGCAGTATCCCCACACAGGCGAGCACAGATACGCAGTATTTT
TRBJ1-4 | TRBV18 | - | - | 15 | CASSPEQYSNEKLFF | TGTGCCAGCTCACCGGAACAGTACAGTAATGAAAAACTGTTTTTT
TRBJ2-1 | TRBV18 | few | TRBD1 | 16 | CASSPQPGTGINEQFF | TGTGCCAGCTCACCGCAACCCGGGACAGGAATCAATGAGCAGTTCTTC
TRBJ1-3 | TRBV7-2 | - | - | 12 | CASSSNQFTIYF | TGTGCCAGCAGCTCCAATCAGTTCACCATATATTTT
TRBJ1-2 | TRBV30 | - | TRBD1 | 14 | CAWARDRGSYGYTF | TGTGCCTGGGCCCGGGACAGGGGTTCCTATGGCTACACCTTC
TRBJ2-3 | TRBV5-1 | once | - | 14 | CASSFLGDSDTQYF | TGCGCCAGCAGCTTCCTCGGCGACTCGGATACGCAGTATTTT
TRBJ1-6 | TRBV6-5 | - | TRBD1 | 14 | CASSFWTGGSPLHF | TGTGCCAGCAGTTTTTGGACAGGCGGTTCACCCCTCCACTTT
TRBJ2-1 | TRBV19 | once | - | 14 | CASSFGGRNNEQFF | TGTGCCAGTAGTTTTGGGGGGCGAAACAATGAGCAGTTCTTC
TRBJ2-1 | TRBV6-1 | once | - | 15 | CASGGEKLHYNEQFF | TGTGCCAGCGGGGGCGAGAAACTTCACTACAATGAGCAGTTCTTC
TRBJ2-4 | TRBV11-2 | - | - | 16 | CASSSTGFTAKNIQYF | TGTGCCAGCAGCTCCACAGGTTTTACGGCCAAAAACATTCAGTACTTC
TRBJ2-3 | TRBV10-3 | - | TRBD2 | 15 | CAISGIAGEADTQYF | TGTGCCATCAGTGGAATAGCGGGAGAAGCAGATACGCAGTATTTT
TRBJ1-5 | TRBV19 | - | - | 14 | CASSFRDANQPQHF | TGTGCCAGTAGTTTCCGGGACGCAAATCAGCCCCAGCATTTT
TRBJ2-5 | TRBV29-1 | - | - | 15 | CSGRRGTDAKETQYF | TGCAGCGGCCGTCGGGGGACAGACGCAAAAGAGACCCAGTACTTC
TRBJ2-2 | TRBV10-3 | - | TRBD2 | 17 | CAISDPMGAGGAGELFF | TGTGCCATCAGTGACCCCATGGGAGCGGGAGGAGCGGGGGAGCTGTTTTTT
TRBJ2-2 | TRBV7-6 | - | - | 14 | CASSFQGHPGELFF | TGTGCCAGCAGCTTTCAGGGGCACCCCGGGGAGCTGTTTTTT
TRBJ1-2 | TRBV11-2 | few | - | 14 | CASSLDWGSYGYTF | TGTGCCAGCAGCTTAGATTGGGGGTCTTACGGCTACACCTTC
TRBJ2-7 | TRBV6-1 | - | TRBD1 | 15 | CASSEPGQGSYEQYF | TGTGCCAGCAGTGAGCCGGGACAGGGGTCCTACGAGCAGTACTTC
TRBJ2-1 | TRBV6-6 | - | TRBD1 | 13 | CATGQGSYNEQFF | TGTGCCACCGGACAGGGCTCCTACAATGAGCAGTTCTTC
TRBJ2-7 | TRBV6-1 | - | TRBD1 | 14 | CASGGGQGFDEQYF | TGTGCCAGCGGAGGAGGACAGGGATTCGACGAGCAGTACTTC
TRBJ2-5 | TRBV5-1 | - | - | 12 | CASSLEGMDQYF | TGCGCCAGCAGCTTGGAAGGGATGGACCAGTACTTC
TRBJ1-1 | TRBV2 | - | - | 15 | CASSGTSVMDTEAFF | TGTGCCAGCAGCGGGACATCGGTAATGGACACTGAAGCTTTCTTT
TRBJ1-1 | TRBV10-3 | - | - | 12 | CAISGFGTEAFF | TGTGCCATCAGTGGTTTTGGCACTGAAGCTTTCTTT
TRBJ2-7 | TRBV2 | - | - | 11 | CASRGMVEQYF | TGTGCCAGCAGGGGGATGGTCGAGCAGTACTTC